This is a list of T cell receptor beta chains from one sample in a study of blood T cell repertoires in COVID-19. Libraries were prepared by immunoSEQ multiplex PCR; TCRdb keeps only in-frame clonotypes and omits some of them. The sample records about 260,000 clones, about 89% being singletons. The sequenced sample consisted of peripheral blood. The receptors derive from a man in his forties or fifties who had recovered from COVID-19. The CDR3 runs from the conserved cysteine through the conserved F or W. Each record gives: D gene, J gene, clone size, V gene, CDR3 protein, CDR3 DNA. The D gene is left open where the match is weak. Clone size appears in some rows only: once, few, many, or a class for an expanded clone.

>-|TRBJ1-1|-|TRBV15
CATSLTPNTEAFF
TGTGCCACCAGTCTGACACCGAACACTGAAGCTTTCTTT
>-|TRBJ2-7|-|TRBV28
CASSFRQAEQYF
TGTGCCAGCAGTTTTAGGCAGGCGGAGCAGTACTTC
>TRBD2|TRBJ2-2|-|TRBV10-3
CAISGASGKNTGELFF
TGTGCCATCAGTGGGGCTAGCGGGAAGAACACCGGGGAGCTGTTTTTT
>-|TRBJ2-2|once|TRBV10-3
CAITSDSQVNTGELFF
TGTGCCATCACCTCGGACAGCCAAGTAAACACCGGGGAGCTGTTTTTT
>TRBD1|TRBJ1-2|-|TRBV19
CASTKGQNLNYGYTF
TGTGCCAGTACCAAGGGACAGAATCTTAACTATGGCTACACCTTC
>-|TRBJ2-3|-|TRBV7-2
CASSLGQGPDTQYF
TGTGCCAGCAGCTTAGGTCAGGGGCCCGATACGCAGTATTTT
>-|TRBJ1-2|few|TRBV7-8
CASSLETANYGYTF
TGTGCCAGCAGCTTAGAAACAGCTAACTATGGCTACACCTTC
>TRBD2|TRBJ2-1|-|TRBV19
CASSIGTSNNEQFF
TGTGCCAGTAGTATCGGGACTAGTAACAATGAGCAGTTCTTC
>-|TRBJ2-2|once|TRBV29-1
CSVERGWTGELFF
TGCAGCGTTGAAAGGGGTTGGACCGGGGAGCTGTTTTTT
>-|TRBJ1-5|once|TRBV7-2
CASSPLTGGGNQPQHF
TGTGCCAGCAGCCCTCTTACAGGCGGAGGCAATCAGCCCCAGCATTTT
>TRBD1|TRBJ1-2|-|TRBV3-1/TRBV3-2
CASSQGAGGAHYYGYTF
TGTGCCAGCAGCCAAGGGGCAGGGGGCGCCCACTACTATGGCTACACCTTC
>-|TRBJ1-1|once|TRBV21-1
CASSAEDRGTGTEAFF
TGTGCCAGCAGCGCCGAGGACAGGGGTACGGGCACTGAAGCTTTCTTT
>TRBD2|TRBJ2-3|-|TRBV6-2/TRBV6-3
CASSYSGELSTDTQYF
TGTGCCAGCAGTTACAGCGGGGAACTGAGCACAGATACGCAGTATTTT
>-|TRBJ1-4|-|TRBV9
CASSVVEDEKLFF
TGTGCCAGCAGCGTAGTAGAGGATGAAAAACTGTTTTTT
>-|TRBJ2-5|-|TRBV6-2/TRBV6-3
CASSYWRGLDETQYF
TGTGCCAGCAGTTACTGGCGGGGGCTCGATGAGACCCAGTACTTC
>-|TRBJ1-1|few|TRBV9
CASSVATHQGRKTEAFF
TGTGCCAGCAGCGTAGCAACCCATCAGGGGCGGAAAACTGAAGCTTTCTTT
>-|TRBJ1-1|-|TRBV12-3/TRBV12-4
CASSFGGTEAFF
TGTGCCAGCAGTTTTGGAGGGACTGAAGCTTTCTTT
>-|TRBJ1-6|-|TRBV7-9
CASSPNRRRGDSPLHF
TGTGCCAGCAGCCCTAATCGAAGACGGGGGGATTCACCCCTCCACTTT
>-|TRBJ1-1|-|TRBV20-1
CSASLGGMNTEAFF
TGCAGTGCTAGTCTGGGGGGAATGAACACTGAAGCTTTCTTT
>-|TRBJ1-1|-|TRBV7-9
CASSLGRNTEAFF
TGTGCCAGCAGCTTAGGGAGGAACACTGAAGCTTTCTTT
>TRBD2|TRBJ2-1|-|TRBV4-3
CASSQGTSRYNEQFF
TGCGCCAGCAGCCAAGGGACTAGCAGATACAATGAGCAGTTCTTC
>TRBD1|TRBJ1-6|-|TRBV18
CASSRGGANLSPLHF
TGTGCCAGCTCACGAGGGGGCGCCAATTTATCACCCCTCCACTTT
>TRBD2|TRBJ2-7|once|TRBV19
CASSMVVGLAGEQYF
TGTGCCAGTAGTATGGTTGTGGGACTAGCGGGGGAGCAGTACTTC
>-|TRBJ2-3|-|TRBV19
CASQSGFSTDTQYF
TGTGCCAGCCAGTCGGGGTTTAGCACAGATACGCAGTATTTT
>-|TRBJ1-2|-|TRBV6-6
CASSRFRDTPNYGYTF
TGTGCCAGCAGCCGGTTCCGGGACACCCCTAACTATGGCTACACCTTC
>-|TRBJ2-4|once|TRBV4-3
CASSHGTGRGASFIQYF
TGCGCCAGCAGCCACGGGACAGGGCGGGGGGCTAGTTTCATTCAGTACTTC
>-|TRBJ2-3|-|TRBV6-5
CASSPGTPRDTQYF
TGTGCCAGCAGTCCCGGGACTCCCAGAGATACGCAGTATTTT
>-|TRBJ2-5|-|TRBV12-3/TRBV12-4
CASSLRGQETQYF
TGTGCCAGCAGTTTACGCGGCCAAGAGACCCAGTACTTC
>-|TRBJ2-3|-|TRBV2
CASRETRGTKDTQYF
TGTGCCAGCAGGGAGACTCGGGGGACGAAAGATACGCAGTATTTT
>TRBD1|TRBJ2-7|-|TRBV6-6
CASSQGEWAPYEQYF
TGTGCCAGCAGTCAGGGGGAATGGGCTCCCTACGAGCAGTACTTC
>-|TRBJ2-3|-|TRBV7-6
CASSLGGPNTQYF
TGTGCCAGCAGCTTAGGGGGGCCGAATACGCAGTATTTT
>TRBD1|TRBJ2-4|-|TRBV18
CASSPGRQGTLAKNIQYF
TGTGCCAGCTCACCAGGACGACAGGGGACCCTAGCCAAAAACATTCAGTACTTC
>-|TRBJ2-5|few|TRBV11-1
CASSFPGAETQYF
TGTGCCAGCAGCTTTCCGGGAGCAGAGACCCAGTACTTC
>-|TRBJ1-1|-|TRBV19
CATRVGPEAFF
TGTGCCACGCGGGTCGGGCCTGAAGCTTTCTTT
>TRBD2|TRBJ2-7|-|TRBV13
CASSLGREVSYEQYF
TGTGCCAGCAGCTTAGGGCGGGAGGTGTCCTACGAGCAGTACTTC
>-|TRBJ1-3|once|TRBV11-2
CASTQGASGNTIYF
TGTGCCAGCACCCAAGGGGCTTCTGGAAACACCATATATTTT
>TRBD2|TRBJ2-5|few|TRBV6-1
CASSEISSGGQETQYF
TGTGCCAGCAGTGAGATTAGTAGCGGGGGACAAGAGACCCAGTACTTC
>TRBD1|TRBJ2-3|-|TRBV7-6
CASSFTGVTDTQYF
TGTGCCAGCAGCTTCACAGGGGTCACAGATACGCAGTATTTT
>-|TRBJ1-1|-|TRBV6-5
CASSYTRVGVIKAFF
TGTGCCAGCAGTTACACAAGGGTAGGGGTAATCAAAGCTTTCTTT
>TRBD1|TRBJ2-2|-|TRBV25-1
CASSELRTGNTGELFF
TGTGCCAGCAGTGAACTTCGGACAGGGAACACCGGGGAGCTGTTTTTT
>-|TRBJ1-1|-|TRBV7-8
CASSLEFGRINTEAFF
TGTGCCAGCAGCTTAGAGTTCGGCAGGATAAACACTGAAGCTTTCTTT
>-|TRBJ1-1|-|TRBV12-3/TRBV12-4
CASRISRTEAFF
TGTGCCAGCAGAATAAGTCGGACTGAAGCTTTCTTT
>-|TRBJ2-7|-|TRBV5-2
CASNLGGVGSRDRPSSGSYEQYF
TGTGCCAGCAACTTGGGTGGCGTTGGTAGTCGGGACAGACCTTCCTCGGGCTCCTACGAGCAGTACTTC
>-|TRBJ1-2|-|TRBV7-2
CASSSDRKKGYTF
TGTGCCAGCAGCTCGGACAGAAAGAAGGGCTACACCTTC
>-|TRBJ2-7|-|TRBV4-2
CASSQGGPATPSYEQYF
TGTGCCAGCAGCCAGGGGGGACCCGCCACTCCCTCTTACGAGCAGTACTTC
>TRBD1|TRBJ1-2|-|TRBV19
CATFGQGSTYTF
TGTGCCACCTTCGGACAGGGATCCACTTACACCTTC
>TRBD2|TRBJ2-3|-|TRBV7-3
CASSWTSGRTDTQYF
TGTGCCAGCAGCTGGACTAGCGGGAGAACAGATACGCAGTATTTT
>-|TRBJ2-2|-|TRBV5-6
CASSLPLAPTNTGELFF
TGTGCCAGCAGCCTACCCCTAGCGCCGACGAACACCGGGGAGCTGTTTTTT
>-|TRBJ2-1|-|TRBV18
CASSPILQGSYNEQFF
TGTGCCAGCTCACCAATTCTCCAGGGGTCCTACAATGAGCAGTTCTTC
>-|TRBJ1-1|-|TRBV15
CATSRTTVNTEAFF
TGTGCCACCAGCAGGACGACAGTGAACACTGAAGCTTTCTTT
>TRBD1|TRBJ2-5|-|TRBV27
CASRQGGSAAQETQYF
TGTGCCAGCCGACAGGGGGGGTCGGCCGCTCAAGAGACCCAGTACTTC
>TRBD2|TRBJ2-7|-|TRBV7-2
CASSLLAGSGEQYF
TGTGCCAGCAGCTTACTAGCGGGATCCGGCGAGCAGTACTTC
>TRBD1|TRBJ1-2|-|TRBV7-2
CASSWNPGTGVYGYTF
TGTGCCAGCAGCTGGAATCCCGGGACAGGGGTCTATGGCTACACCTTC
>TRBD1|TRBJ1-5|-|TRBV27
CASSPRTGSRQPQHF
TGTGCCAGCAGCCCCCGGACAGGGTCAAGGCAGCCCCAGCATTTT
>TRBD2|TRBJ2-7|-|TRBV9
CASSVGLASSEQYF
TGTGCCAGCAGCGTGGGACTAGCTAGTTCCGAGCAGTACTTC